Below are 12 T cell receptor beta chains sequenced from a single sample in a study of cytomegalovirus exposure and HLA in healthy donors (dated by TCRdb to 2015 to 2018). The method was the immunoSEQ multiplex PCR assay. For the multiplex PCR, a mixture combining 60 forward primers for TCR Vbeta segments and 13 reverse primers for TCR Jbeta segments was used. In its TCRdb copy, this immuneACCESS table keeps in-frame sequences only and misses some clones. Where compared with another copy, unresolved V genes explain less than half of these, and the others have no known cause. Here the sample has under 150,000 clones; 82% occur a single time. Clones ranked in the top ten supply around 2.6% of the sample. Sequenced material: PBMCs. The source of these receptors is a male donor in good health and CMV-seronegative.

This chain links TRBV7-9 with TRBJ2-7; D is possibly TRBD2 (6 bases). Trimming left V 2 bases short and J 6 bases short, with 23 bases between. The CDR3 contains 17 residues. Germline CDR1 SEHNR, CDR2 FQNEAQ (reference sequence). This chain's CDR3 is CASSLISGTGLWREQYF. The CDR3 DNA sequence: TGTGCCAGCAGCTTAATTTCTGGTACGGGACTCTGGCGCGAGCAGTACTTC.

The chain recombines TRBV6-6 with TRBJ2-7; TRBD2 agrees at 9 bases. The CDR3 has 15 residues. Losses at the gene ends were 6 bases for V and 4 bases for J; bases not matched to a gene: 10. Per the germline V gene, CDR1 is MNHNY and CDR2 is SVGAGI (reference sequence). The CDR3 spells CASSFTLSGRYEQYF. The DNA for the CDR3 is TGTGCCAGCAGCTTTACTTTGAGCGGGAGGTACGAGCAGTACTTC.

The J gene is TRBJ2-7, the V gene TRBV6-5; D perhaps matches TRBD1 (6 bases). Germline CDR1 and CDR2: MNHEY and SVGAGI. This CDR3 is 14 amino acids long. Trimming took off 2 bases at V and 6 bases at J, with 14 bases between the two ends. The CDR3 nucleotides are TGTGCCAGCAGTTACGATGGACAGCTCCTCGAGCAGTACTTC. Its translation is CASSYDGQLLEQYF.

CDR3 loop: CASSLVGLNNEQFF. The CDR3 bases are TGTGCCAGCAGCTTAGTGGGACTAAACAATGAGCAGTTCTTC. The V gene is TRBV11-2, the J gene TRBJ2-1, with TRBD2 matching 7 bases. The CDR3 contains 14 residues. Trimming removed 1 base from V and 5 bases from J; junction bases left unmatched: 2. Germline V gene data show CDR1 as SGHAT and CDR2 as FQNNGV.

The rearrangement uses TRBV7-9 and TRBJ2-7, with TRBD2 identical over 8 bases. Per the germline V gene, CDR1 is SEHNR and CDR2 is FQNEAQ (reference sequence). J gave up 7 bases and V 5 bases, and 7 bases lay outside the gene matches. The CDR3 contains 13 residues. Written as DNA, the CDR3 is TGTGCCAGCAGCCGTCCCGGGACTAGGGAGCAGTACTTC. Translation: CASSRPGTREQYF.

The V and J genes are TRBV4-1 and TRBJ2-1; D not certain. The V gene lost 0 bases and the J gene lost 7 bases, with 10 bases spanning the gap. This CDR3 has 14 amino acids. Germline V gene sequence: CDR1 MGHRA, CDR2 YSYEKL. CDR3 bases: TGCGCCAGCAGCCAAGATGTAGGAGCTAATGAGCAGTTCTTC. Amino acids: CASSQDVGANEQFF.

V and J are TRBV30 and TRBJ2-5; the D is unclear. V lost 3 bases to trimming and J lost 3 bases, with 5 bases between them. The CDR3 has 11 residues. CDR1 is GTSNPN and CDR2 is SVGIG in the germline V gene (reference sequence). The CDR3 sequence: CAWSREETQYF. The CDR3 region has the DNA TGTGCCTGGAGCCGAGAAGAGACCCAGTACTTC.

CDR3 sequence reads: CASSLGLAHEQYF. The CDR3 coding sequence is TGCGCCAGCAGCCTAGGGCTAGCCCACGAGCAGTACTTC. The chain joins TRBV4-3 to TRBJ2-7; perhaps TRBD2 as D (5 bases). Germline lookup yields CDR1 LGHNA and CDR2 YSLEER. CDR3 size: 13 residues. The V and J ends lost 4 bases and 5 bases respectively, with 12 bases between them.

Only a few counts were recorded for this clone. The J gene is TRBJ2-7, the V gene TRBV29-1, with TRBD2 identical over 14 bases. Germline CDR1 is SQVTM and CDR2 is ANQGSEA. This CDR3 spans 15 amino acids. The V and J ends lost 3 bases and 4 bases, in that order; junction bases with no gene match: 5. The CDR3 is CSVDRGTSGRYEQYF. CDR3 nucleotide sequence: TGCAGCGTTGACCGCGGGACTAGCGGGAGATACGAGCAGTACTTC.

This chain joins TRBV2 and TRBJ1-2; D call uncertain. The germline V gene encodes CDR1 SNHLY and CDR2 FYNNEI. There are 24 residues in the CDR3. Trimming stripped 6 bases from V and 10 bases from J, with 51 bases between. The CDR3 sequence is CASRRTGSQNYLFFSDHLLTVYTF. The CDR3 DNA reads as TGTGCCAGCAGAAGAACGGGGAGCCAGAACTATCTTTTCTTTAGCGACCACCTTCTAACTGTCTACACCTTC.

This clone turned up a few times. CDR3: CASVGYQETQYF. The CDR3 DNA is TGTGCCAGCGTCGGGTACCAAGAGACCCAGTACTTC. The J gene is TRBJ2-5, the V gene TRBV6-1; D is undetermined. V was cut by 8 bases and J by 0 bases, with 7 bases left in between. The CDR3 has 12 amino acids. Germline CDR1 is MNHNS and CDR2 is SASEGT.

This chain uses TRBV5-1 with TRBJ2-7; TRBD1 matches at 10 bases. CDR1 SGHRS and CDR2 YFSETQ come from the germline V gene. The CDR3 runs to 13 residues. V shed 5 bases, J shed 5 bases, and the junction held 4 bases outside the gene matches. In DNA, the CDR3 is TGCGCCAGCAGGAGGGACAGGGGAAACGAGCAGTACTTC. It translates to CASRRDRGNEQYF.